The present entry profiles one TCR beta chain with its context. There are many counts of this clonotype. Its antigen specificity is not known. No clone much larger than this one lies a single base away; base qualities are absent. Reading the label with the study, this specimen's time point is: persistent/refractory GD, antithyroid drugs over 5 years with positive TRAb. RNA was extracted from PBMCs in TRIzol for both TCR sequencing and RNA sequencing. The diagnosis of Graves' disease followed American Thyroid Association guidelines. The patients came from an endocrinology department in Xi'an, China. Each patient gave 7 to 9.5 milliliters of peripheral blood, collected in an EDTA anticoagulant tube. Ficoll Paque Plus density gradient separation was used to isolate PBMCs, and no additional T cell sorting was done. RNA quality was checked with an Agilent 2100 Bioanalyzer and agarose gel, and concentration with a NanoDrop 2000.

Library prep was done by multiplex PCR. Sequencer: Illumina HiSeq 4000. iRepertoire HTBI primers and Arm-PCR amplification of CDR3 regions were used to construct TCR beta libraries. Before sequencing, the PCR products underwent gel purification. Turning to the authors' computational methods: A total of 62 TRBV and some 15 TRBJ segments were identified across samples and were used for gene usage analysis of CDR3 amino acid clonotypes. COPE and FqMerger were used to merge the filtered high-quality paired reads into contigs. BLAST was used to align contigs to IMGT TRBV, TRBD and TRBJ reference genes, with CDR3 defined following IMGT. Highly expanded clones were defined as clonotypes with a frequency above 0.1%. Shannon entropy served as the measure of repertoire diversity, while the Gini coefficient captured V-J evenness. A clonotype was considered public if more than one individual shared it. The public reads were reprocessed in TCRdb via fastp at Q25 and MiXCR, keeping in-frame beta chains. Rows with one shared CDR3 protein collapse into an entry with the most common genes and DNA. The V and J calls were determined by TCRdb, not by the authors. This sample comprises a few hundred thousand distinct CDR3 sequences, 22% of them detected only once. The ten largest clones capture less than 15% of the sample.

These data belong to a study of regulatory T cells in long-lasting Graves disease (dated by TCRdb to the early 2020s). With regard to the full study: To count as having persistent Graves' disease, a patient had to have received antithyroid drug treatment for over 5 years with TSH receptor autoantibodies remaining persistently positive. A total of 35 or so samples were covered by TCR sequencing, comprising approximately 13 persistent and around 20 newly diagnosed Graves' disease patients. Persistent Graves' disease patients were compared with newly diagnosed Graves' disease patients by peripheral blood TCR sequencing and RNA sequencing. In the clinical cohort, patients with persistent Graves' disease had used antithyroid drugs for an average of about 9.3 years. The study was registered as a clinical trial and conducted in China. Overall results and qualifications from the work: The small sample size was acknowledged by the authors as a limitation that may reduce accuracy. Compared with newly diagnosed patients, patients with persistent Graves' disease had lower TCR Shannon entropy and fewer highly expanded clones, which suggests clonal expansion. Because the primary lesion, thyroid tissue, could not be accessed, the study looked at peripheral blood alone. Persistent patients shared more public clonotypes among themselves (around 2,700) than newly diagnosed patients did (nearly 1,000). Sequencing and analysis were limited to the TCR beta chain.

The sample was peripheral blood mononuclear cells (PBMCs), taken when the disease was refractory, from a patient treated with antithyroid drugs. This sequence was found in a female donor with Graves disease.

CDR3 region: CASRGETQYF. The DNA sequence is TGTGCCAGCAGAGGAGAGACCCAGTACTTC. The chain links TRBV6-1 with TRBJ2-5, with no confident D gene call. The V end loses 6 bases and the J end loses 4 bases, and a stretch of 3 bases separates them. The CDR3 numbers 10 residues from cysteine through phenylalanine. Here the CDR3 DNA is all that survives: 30 bases in frame from base 1. CDR1 and CDR2 are read off the germline V gene as MNHNS and SASEGT.